These T cell receptor beta chains were read from a single sample in a study of T cell responses to AZD1222 COVID-19 vaccine. Method: immunoSEQ multiplex PCR; TCRdb's copy keeps in-frame clones and lacks some. The table lists about 170,000 clones, roughly 92% of them singletons. The sequencing used peripheral blood, collected on day 0 of AZD1222 vaccination. These receptors came from an adult in good health. Each CDR3 is given with its conserved first and last residue. D genes are given only for firm matches. A row's size may be missing; if present it is once, few, many or a size class.

clone_size: NA; j_call: TRBJ2-7; d_call: TRBD2; v_call: TRBV2; cdr3_length: 15; cdr3_nt: TGTGCCAGCAGGGTCGCGGGACTAGCGGGAGACGAGCAGTACTTC; cdr3_aa: CASRVAGLAGDEQYF
clone_size: NA; j_call: TRBJ2-7; d_call: NA; v_call: TRBV5-4; cdr3_length: 12; cdr3_nt: TGTGCCAGCAGCTCCGGCTCACCCGAGCAGTACTTC; cdr3_aa: CASSSGSPEQYF
clone_size: NA; j_call: TRBJ1-4; d_call: NA; v_call: TRBV6-5; cdr3_length: 16; cdr3_nt: TGTGCCAGCAGTTACTCATCGCGGGGGGGAAATGAAAAACTGTTTTTT; cdr3_aa: CASSYSSRGGNEKLFF
clone_size: NA; j_call: TRBJ1-1; d_call: NA; v_call: TRBV7-8; cdr3_length: 14; cdr3_nt: TGTGCCAGCAGCAGACTAACGGTGAACACTGAAGCTTTCTTT; cdr3_aa: CASSRLTVNTEAFF
clone_size: NA; j_call: TRBJ1-2; d_call: NA; v_call: TRBV5-1; cdr3_length: 13; cdr3_nt: TGCGCCAGCGGGGTAATGGGGAACTATGGCTACACCTTC; cdr3_aa: CASGVMGNYGYTF
clone_size: NA; j_call: TRBJ2-3; d_call: NA; v_call: TRBV4-1; cdr3_length: 15; cdr3_nt: TGCGCCAGCAGCCAAGATTCAGGAAGAAGAGATACGCAGTATTTT; cdr3_aa: CASSQDSGRRDTQYF
clone_size: NA; j_call: TRBJ2-5; d_call: NA; v_call: TRBV6-2/TRBV6-3; cdr3_length: 15; cdr3_nt: TGTGCCAGCAGTCTCAGGAGGGGAGTCCAAGAGACCCAGTACTTC; cdr3_aa: CASSLRRGVQETQYF
clone_size: NA; j_call: TRBJ1-2; d_call: NA; v_call: TRBV4-3; cdr3_length: 16; cdr3_nt: TGCGCCAGCAGCCAAAATGATGGGGGCCCCCTCTATGGCTACACCTTC; cdr3_aa: CASSQNDGGPLYGYTF
clone_size: NA; j_call: TRBJ1-4; d_call: NA; v_call: TRBV3-1/TRBV3-2; cdr3_length: 15; cdr3_nt: TGTGCCAGCAGCCAAGTCGCAGGGAGTGTAGAAAAACTGTTTTTT; cdr3_aa: CASSQVAGSVEKLFF
clone_size: NA; j_call: TRBJ2-7; d_call: TRBD2; v_call: TRBV4-1; cdr3_length: 16; cdr3_nt: TGCGCCAGCAGCCAACCAGCGGGAGGGCTTTCCTACGAGCAGTACTTC; cdr3_aa: CASSQPAGGLSYEQYF
clone_size: NA; j_call: TRBJ1-5; d_call: TRBD1; v_call: TRBV18; cdr3_length: 15; cdr3_nt: TGTGCCAGCTCACCGAACAGGGGGGCCAATCAGCCCCAGCATTTT; cdr3_aa: CASSPNRGANQPQHF
clone_size: NA; j_call: TRBJ1-1; d_call: NA; v_call: TRBV5-1; cdr3_length: 13; cdr3_nt: TGCGCCAGCAGCTATGTCATGAACACTGAAGCTTTCTTT; cdr3_aa: CASSYVMNTEAFF
clone_size: NA; j_call: TRBJ2-2; d_call: NA; v_call: TRBV29-1; cdr3_length: 15; cdr3_nt: TGCAGCGCTTTGGATAGGACTTTTAACACCGGGGAGCTGTTTTTT; cdr3_aa: CSALDRTFNTGELFF
clone_size: NA; j_call: TRBJ2-7; d_call: NA; v_call: TRBV6-5; cdr3_length: 14; cdr3_nt: TGTGCCAGCAGTACAAGTCGGACAGCGCCCGAGCAGTACTTC; cdr3_aa: CASSTSRTAPEQYF
clone_size: NA; j_call: TRBJ2-7; d_call: TRBD1; v_call: TRBV6-2/TRBV6-3; cdr3_length: 15; cdr3_nt: TGTGCCAGCAGCCTTGCTCCGGGACAGACCTACGAGCAGTACTTC; cdr3_aa: CASSLAPGQTYEQYF
clone_size: NA; j_call: TRBJ2-3; d_call: NA; v_call: TRBV19; cdr3_length: 15; cdr3_nt: TGTGCCAGTAGGGGCGAGGTTCCCTACACAGATACGCAGTATTTT; cdr3_aa: CASRGEVPYTDTQYF
clone_size: NA; j_call: TRBJ1-1; d_call: NA; v_call: TRBV12-3/TRBV12-4; cdr3_length: 12; cdr3_nt: TGTGCCAGCAGCACCACAGGGACTGAAGCTTTCTTT; cdr3_aa: CASSTTGTEAFF
clone_size: NA; j_call: TRBJ2-7; d_call: TRBD1; v_call: TRBV2; cdr3_length: 14; cdr3_nt: TGTGCCAGCAGTGAACGGGACAGGGGGCACGAGCAGTACTTC; cdr3_aa: CASSERDRGHEQYF
clone_size: NA; j_call: TRBJ1-2; d_call: TRBD1; v_call: TRBV11-2; cdr3_length: 16; cdr3_nt: TGTGCCAGCAGCTTGTTGGGACAGGGGGTAATTTATGGCTACACCTTC; cdr3_aa: CASSLLGQGVIYGYTF
clone_size: NA; j_call: TRBJ2-7; d_call: NA; v_call: TRBV5-1; cdr3_length: 13; cdr3_nt: TGCGCCAGCAGCCCAACAGGGAATGACGAGCAGTACTTC; cdr3_aa: CASSPTGNDEQYF
clone_size: NA; j_call: TRBJ1-2; d_call: NA; v_call: TRBV11-2; cdr3_length: 12; cdr3_nt: TGTGCCAGCAGCTTAGGGGACGGGGACTACACCTTC; cdr3_aa: CASSLGDGDYTF
clone_size: NA; j_call: TRBJ2-5; d_call: TRBD1; v_call: TRBV6-5; cdr3_length: 14; cdr3_nt: TGTGCCAGCAGTTACGGACAGGCTCAAGAGACCCAGTACTTC; cdr3_aa: CASSYGQAQETQYF
clone_size: once; j_call: TRBJ1-1; d_call: NA; v_call: TRBV7-3; cdr3_length: 14; cdr3_nt: TGTGCCAGCAGCTCAGAGGGGATGAACACTGAAGCTTTCTTT; cdr3_aa: CASSSEGMNTEAFF
clone_size: NA; j_call: TRBJ1-5; d_call: NA; v_call: TRBV11-2; cdr3_length: 17; cdr3_nt: TGTGCCAGCAGCTTAGGGAAACCAGGGGTTAGCAATCAGCCCCAGCATTTT; cdr3_aa: CASSLGKPGVSNQPQHF
clone_size: NA; j_call: TRBJ1-2; d_call: TRBD1; v_call: TRBV6-5; cdr3_length: 15; cdr3_nt: TGTGCCAGCAGTTACGGGACAGGGCGCAACTATGGCTACACCTTC; cdr3_aa: CASSYGTGRNYGYTF
clone_size: NA; j_call: TRBJ1-6; d_call: TRBD1; v_call: TRBV6-5; cdr3_length: 16; cdr3_nt: TGTGCCAGCAGTTACTCGGCCAGGGGGGTTAATTCACCCCTCCACTTT; cdr3_aa: CASSYSARGVNSPLHF
clone_size: NA; j_call: TRBJ1-5; d_call: TRBD1; v_call: TRBV5-5; cdr3_length: 16; cdr3_nt: TGTGCCAGCAGCTCCCAGGGGGGACTTAGCAATCAGCCCCAGCATTTT; cdr3_aa: CASSSQGGLSNQPQHF
clone_size: NA; j_call: TRBJ2-7; d_call: TRBD1; v_call: TRBV19; cdr3_length: 14; cdr3_nt: TGTGCCAGTAGCGCGACAGGGAAGACCTACGAGCAGTACTTC; cdr3_aa: CASSATGKTYEQYF
clone_size: NA; j_call: TRBJ1-2; d_call: NA; v_call: TRBV7-8; cdr3_length: 15; cdr3_nt: TGTGCCAGCAGCTTAATCTCGGTCACGCACTATGGCTACACCTTC; cdr3_aa: CASSLISVTHYGYTF
clone_size: NA; j_call: TRBJ1-6; d_call: TRBD1; v_call: TRBV7-2; cdr3_length: 16; cdr3_nt: TGTGCCAGCAGCTTAACCGGAGACAGGGTCGGTTCACCCCTCCACTTT; cdr3_aa: CASSLTGDRVGSPLHF
clone_size: NA; j_call: TRBJ2-2; d_call: NA; v_call: TRBV18; cdr3_length: 11; cdr3_nt: TGTGCCACCCAGGGGAACGGGGAGCTGTTTTTT; cdr3_aa: CATQGNGELFF
clone_size: NA; j_call: TRBJ2-7; d_call: TRBD2; v_call: TRBV27; cdr3_length: 13; cdr3_nt: TGTGCCACCACAGGACTAGCGGGTGACGAGCAGTACTTC; cdr3_aa: CATTGLAGDEQYF
clone_size: NA; j_call: TRBJ2-2; d_call: NA; v_call: TRBV6-5; cdr3_length: 15; cdr3_nt: TGTGCCAGCAAACGGGATGACACAGGGTCCGGGGAGCTGTTTTTT; cdr3_aa: CASKRDDTGSGELFF
clone_size: NA; j_call: TRBJ1-1; d_call: TRBD1; v_call: TRBV11-2; cdr3_length: 14; cdr3_nt: TGTGCCAGCAGCTCACTACAGGGGAACGGTGAAGCTTTCTTT; cdr3_aa: CASSSLQGNGEAFF
clone_size: NA; j_call: TRBJ1-1; d_call: NA; v_call: TRBV30; cdr3_length: 15; cdr3_nt: TGTGCCTGGAGTTGGAGGGAGGGGATGAACACTGAAGCTTTCTTT; cdr3_aa: CAWSWREGMNTEAFF
clone_size: NA; j_call: TRBJ1-2; d_call: NA; v_call: TRBV29-1; cdr3_length: 12; cdr3_nt: TGCAGCGTTGGGGAGGGTACAGATGGCTACACCTTC; cdr3_aa: CSVGEGTDGYTF
clone_size: NA; j_call: TRBJ2-7; d_call: NA; v_call: TRBV4-2; cdr3_length: 16; cdr3_nt: TGTGCCAGCAGCCCCCTACAGGGGTCCGGGGGCCACGAGCAGTACTTC; cdr3_aa: CASSPLQGSGGHEQYF
clone_size: NA; j_call: TRBJ1-1; d_call: NA; v_call: TRBV7-8; cdr3_length: 12; cdr3_nt: TGTGCCAGCAGCCCCTTCTACACTGAAGCTTTCTTT; cdr3_aa: CASSPFYTEAFF
clone_size: once; j_call: TRBJ1-1; d_call: NA; v_call: TRBV6-5; cdr3_length: 14; cdr3_nt: TGTGCCAGCAGTTCCCGGGACGGATACACTGAAGCTTTCTTT; cdr3_aa: CASSSRDGYTEAFF
clone_size: NA; j_call: TRBJ1-2; d_call: NA; v_call: TRBV6-1; cdr3_length: 16; cdr3_nt: TGTGCCAGCAGTGAAATAGGGCCAGGCTATAAGTATGGCTACACCTTC; cdr3_aa: CASSEIGPGYKYGYTF
clone_size: NA; j_call: TRBJ1-1; d_call: NA; v_call: TRBV6-5; cdr3_length: 14; cdr3_nt: TGTGCCAGCAGTTACCGGGGGGGAATCGCTGAAGCTTTCTTT; cdr3_aa: CASSYRGGIAEAFF
clone_size: NA; j_call: TRBJ1-3; d_call: NA; v_call: TRBV18; cdr3_length: 17; cdr3_nt: TGTGCCAGCTCACCACTTCCTACAGGAGACTCTGGAAACACCATATATTTT; cdr3_aa: CASSPLPTGDSGNTIYF
clone_size: NA; j_call: TRBJ1-2; d_call: TRBD1; v_call: TRBV27; cdr3_length: 13; cdr3_nt: TGTGCCAGCCGACGGACAGGGGACCATGGCTACACCTTC; cdr3_aa: CASRRTGDHGYTF
clone_size: NA; j_call: TRBJ2-7; d_call: NA; v_call: TRBV7-2; cdr3_length: 14; cdr3_nt: TGTGCCAGCAATAGGCAGGGAGGAGCCTACGAGCAGTACTTC; cdr3_aa: CASNRQGGAYEQYF
clone_size: NA; j_call: TRBJ1-5; d_call: NA; v_call: TRBV7-2; cdr3_length: 13; cdr3_nt: TGTGCCAGCAGCTTAGCACTTAATCAGCCCCAGCATTTT; cdr3_aa: CASSLALNQPQHF
clone_size: NA; j_call: TRBJ2-3; d_call: NA; v_call: TRBV3-1/TRBV3-2; cdr3_length: 14; cdr3_nt: TGTGCCAGCAGCCCGGCTAGCGGCACAGATACGCAGTATTTT; cdr3_aa: CASSPASGTDTQYF
clone_size: NA; j_call: TRBJ1-2; d_call: NA; v_call: TRBV9; cdr3_length: 14; cdr3_nt: TGTGCCAGCAGCCCGAAGTCCTCAGACTATGGCTACACCTTC; cdr3_aa: CASSPKSSDYGYTF
clone_size: NA; j_call: TRBJ1-2; d_call: NA; v_call: TRBV29-1; cdr3_length: 14; cdr3_nt: TGCAGCGTTGAAGACTTTACAGGGATTGGCATCTACACCTTC; cdr3_aa: CSVEDFTGIGIYTF